The 5 T cell receptor beta chains below were found in one sample sequenced in a study of early stage breast cancer tumors. The data were produced by immunoSEQ multiplex PCR, yet TCRdb's version contains in-frame clones alone and is incomplete. This table has about 51,000 clones, about 77% appearing once. The material sequenced was blood. The receptors stem from a person aged 35-50 years with breast cancer.

The chain links TRBV4-2 to TRBJ1-3; D call uncertain. The CDR3 runs 15 residues. Germline CDR1 is LGHNA and CDR2 is YNFKEQ. Trimming shortened V by 4 bases and J by 0 bases, and 10 bases separated the two germline ends. Here the CDR3 reads CASSPPGSSGNTIYF. The DNA for the CDR3 is TGTGCCAGCAGCCCCCCGGGAAGCTCTGGAAACACCATATATTTT.

The V gene is TRBV5-4, the J gene TRBJ2-2, with 7 bases aligning to TRBD2. After removal of 4 bases from V and 4 bases from J, the junction contained 4 bases not matched to a gene. Germline CDR1 reads SGHNT; CDR2 reads YYREEE (reference sequence). The CDR3 runs to 14 residues. CDR3 nucleotides: TGTGCCAGCAGCCCGAGGGAGGGCACCGGGGAGCTGTTTTTT. It yields the protein CASSPREGTGELFF.

The chain has TRBV6-5 and TRBJ1-4, with a tentative D call TRBD1 (5 bases). CDR3 length: 14 residues. CDR1 MNHEY and CDR2 SVGAGI come from the germline V gene. V lost 7 bases and J lost 3, with 12 bases in between. The CDR3 nucleotides are TGTGCCAGCAAATGGGACGGAGCTAATGAAAAACTGTTTTTT. It codes for CASKWDGANEKLFF.

This rearrangement joins TRBV15 to TRBJ1-5, with D tentatively TRBD1 (5 bases). Germline V lookup: CDR1 LNHNV, CDR2 YYDKDF (reference sequence). The V gene lost 0 bases and the J gene lost 9 bases, with 21 bases spanning the gap. This CDR3 is 17 amino acids long. As DNA, the CDR3 is TGTGCCACCAGCAGAGATATTGTCGGGGGGACGACGGGGCCCCAGCATTTT. Its protein product is CATSRDIVGGTTGPQHF. Variable domain in full (rest from reference TRBV15 and TRBJ1-5): DAMVIQNPRYQVTQFGKPVTLSCSQTLNHNVMYWYQQKSSQAPKLLFHYYDKDFNNEADTPDNFQSRRPNTSFCFLDIRSPGLGDTAMYLCATSRDIVGGTTGPQHFGDGTRLSIL.

The chain links TRBV13 to TRBJ2-2; 9 bases are shared with TRBD2. In germline, CDR1 is PRHDT, CDR2 FYEKMQ (reference sequence). The CDR3 sequence is 16 residues long. Trimming cost V 4 bases and J 4 bases; bases outside gene matches: 7. The CDR3 sequence: CASSYGLASPTGELFF. The CDR3 DNA is TGTGCCAGCAGCTACGGACTAGCGAGTCCCACCGGGGAGCTGTTTTTT.